Described below is a single TCR beta chain sequence and its context. Assay: immunoSEQ multiplex PCR; the TCRdb copy retains only in-frame clones and omits some. The table shows under 110,000 clones, with 91% occurring only once. The record originates from a study of T cell changes during pregnancy in multiple sclerosis. The clonotype comes from a female donor with multiple sclerosis, enrolled in a pregnancy study. The sequenced sample was peripheral blood, obtained in the second trimester of pregnancy.

CDR3 DNA sequence: TGTGCCAGCAGTTACTCGGCTAGCGGGAGCAATGAGCAGTTCTTC. Protein product: CASSYSASGSNEQFF. The V gene is TRBV6-6, the J gene TRBJ2-1; TRBD2 agrees at 10 bases. Germline CDR1 is MNHNY and CDR2 is SVGAGI (reference sequence). Trimming at V came to 0 bases and at J to 6 bases, leaving 2 bases not matched to a gene. The CDR3 runs 15 residues.